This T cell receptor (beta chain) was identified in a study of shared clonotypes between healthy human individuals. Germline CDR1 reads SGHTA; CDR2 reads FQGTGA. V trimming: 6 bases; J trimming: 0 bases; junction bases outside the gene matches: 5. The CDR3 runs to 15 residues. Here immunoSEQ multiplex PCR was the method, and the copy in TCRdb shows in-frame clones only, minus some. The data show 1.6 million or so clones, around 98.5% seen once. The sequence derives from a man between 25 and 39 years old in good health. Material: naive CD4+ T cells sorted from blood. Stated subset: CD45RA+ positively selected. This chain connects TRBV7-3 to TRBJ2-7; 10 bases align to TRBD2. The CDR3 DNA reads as TGTGCCAGCAGTCTTACTAGCGGGACCTCCTACGAGCAGTACTTC. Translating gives CASSLTSGTSYEQYF.